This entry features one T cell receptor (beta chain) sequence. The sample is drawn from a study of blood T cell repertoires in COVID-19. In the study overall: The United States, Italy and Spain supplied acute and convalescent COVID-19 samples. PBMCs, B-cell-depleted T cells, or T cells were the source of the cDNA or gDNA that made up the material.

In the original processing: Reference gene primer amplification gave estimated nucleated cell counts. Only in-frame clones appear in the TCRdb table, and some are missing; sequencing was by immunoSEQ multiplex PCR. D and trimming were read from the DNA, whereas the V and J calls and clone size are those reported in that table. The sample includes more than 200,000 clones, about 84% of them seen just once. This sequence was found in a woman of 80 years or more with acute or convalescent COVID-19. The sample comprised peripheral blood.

The CDR3, as DNA: TGTGCCAGTAGTATTCGGGGACAGGGGCAAGAGACCCAGTACTTC. The encoded protein is CASSIRGQGQETQYF. The chain joins TRBV19 to TRBJ2-5; 10 nucleotides agree with TRBD1. The CDR3 is made up of 15 amino acids. J gave up 2 bases and V 3 bases, and 3 bases lay outside the gene matches. The germline V gene encodes CDR1 LNHDA and CDR2 SQIVND (reference sequence).